This TCR beta chain was captured by sequencing in a study of T cell changes during pregnancy in multiple sclerosis. Trimming took 4 bases from V and 6 from J; bases not matched to a gene: 9. The germline gives CDR1 LGHNA, CDR2 YSLEER. This CDR3 contains 14 residues. Here immunoSEQ multiplex PCR was the method, and the copy in TCRdb shows in-frame clones only, minus some. The sample holds approximately 40,000 clones; around 91% are singletons and the top ten take 11%. Material: CD8+ T cells from peripheral blood mononuclear cells, obtained in the third trimester of pregnancy. The chain carries TRBV4-3 and TRBJ2-7; TRBD2 matches 7 bases. The receptor comes from a female donor with multiple sclerosis, enrolled in a pregnancy study. The CDR3: CASSPGTGGREQYF. CDR3 DNA: TGCGCCAGCAGCCCCGGGACGGGGGGACGCGAGCAGTACTTC.